A selection of T cell receptor beta chains follows, all from one sample in a study of T cell responses to AZD1222 COVID-19 vaccine. TCRdb's copy holds only in-frame clones and misses some; the assay was immunoSEQ multiplex PCR. The profile shows about 140,000 clones, roughly 89% of them singletons. This material consisted of peripheral blood, taken on day 0 of AZD1222 vaccination. Receptors were obtained from an adult in good health. CDR3s include the opening cysteine and the closing phenylalanine or tryptophan. The D gene is left open where the match is weak.

V,J,D,CDR3,DNA
TRBV7-9,TRBJ2-4,TRBD2,CASSPRLAGVTGAKNIQYF,TGTGCCAGCAGCCCCCGGCTAGCGGGAGTTACAGGAGCCAAAAACATTCAGTACTTC
TRBV5-4,TRBJ2-5,NA,CASSLGQGIQETQYF,TGTGCCAGCAGCTTGGGCCAGGGGATCCAAGAGACCCAGTACTTC
TRBV5-6,TRBJ2-7,NA,CASSFWGRVTYEQYF,TGTGCCAGCAGCTTTTGGGGCAGGGTGACCTACGAGCAGTACTTC
TRBV27,TRBJ2-2,TRBD2,CASTDSGRSTGELFF,TGTGCCAGCACCGATAGCGGGAGGAGCACCGGGGAGCTGTTTTTT
TRBV3-1/TRBV3-2,TRBJ1-2,NA,CASSLLGRAGYGYTF,TGTGCCAGCAGCCTACTAGGCAGAGCCGGCTATGGCTACACCTTC
TRBV11-2,TRBJ2-1,TRBD2,CASSLVLGSGNEQFF,TGTGCCAGCAGCTTAGTCTTGGGTAGCGGGAATGAGCAGTTCTTC
TRBV6-2/TRBV6-3,TRBJ1-1,NA,CASSFGDSMNTEAFF,TGTGCCAGCAGTTTTGGGGATTCCATGAACACTGAAGCTTTCTTT
TRBV7-9,TRBJ1-4,NA,CASSSGGHNEKLFF,TGTGCCAGCAGCTCTGGGGGGCACAATGAAAAACTGTTTTTT
TRBV27,TRBJ2-1,NA,CASSFRNEQFF,TGTGCCAGCAGTTTTAGGAATGAGCAGTTCTTC
TRBV19,TRBJ2-2,TRBD2,CASKPASGSPGELFF,TGTGCCAGTAAGCCGGCTAGCGGGAGCCCCGGGGAGCTGTTTTTT
TRBV10-2,TRBJ1-2,TRBD1,CASGGTGVYGYTF,TGCGCCAGCGGGGGGACAGGGGTCTATGGCTACACCTTC
TRBV6-5,TRBJ2-3,NA,CASTPGDRLTDTQYF,TGTGCCAGCACGCCCGGCGACCGCCTCACAGATACGCAGTATTTT
TRBV18,TRBJ1-1,NA,CASSPPITANTEAFF,TGTGCCAGCTCACCCCCCATCACAGCGAACACTGAAGCTTTCTTT
TRBV5-1,TRBJ2-7,NA,CASRAGPSAYEQYF,TGCGCCAGCAGAGCCGGGCCTAGCGCCTACGAGCAGTACTTC
TRBV27,TRBJ2-7,NA,CASTRRTASSYEQYF,TGTGCCAGCACCAGAAGGACAGCGAGCTCCTACGAGCAGTACTTC
TRBV27,TRBJ2-7,TRBD2,CASSYRGGSYEQYF,TGTGCCAGCAGTTACCGCGGGGGTTCCTACGAGCAGTACTTC
TRBV4-2,TRBJ1-1,NA,CASSQDPRRVTEAFF,TGTGCCAGCAGCCAAGACCCCAGGAGGGTCACTGAAGCTTTCTTT
TRBV6-4,TRBJ2-5,NA,CASSRRVETQYF,TGTGCCAGCAGTCGCAGGGTGGAGACCCAGTACTTC
TRBV7-2,TRBJ2-1,TRBD2,CASSLSGTREFF,TGTGCCAGCAGCCTATCCGGGACTAGAGAGTTCTTC
TRBV7-8,TRBJ2-2,TRBD1,CASSLVSTGVTGELFF,TGTGCCAGCAGCTTAGTATCTACAGGGGTCACCGGGGAGCTGTTTTTT
TRBV20-1,TRBJ1-2,NA,CSASNQGNYGYTF,TGCAGTGCTAGTAACCAGGGCAACTATGGCTACACCTTC
TRBV11-3,TRBJ2-1,NA,CASSPYVSLVYNEQFF,TGTGCCAGCAGCCCCTATGTCAGCCTCGTGTACAATGAGCAGTTCTTC